This TCR beta chain was captured in a study of untreated major depressive disorder. Libraries were prepared by immunoSEQ multiplex PCR; TCRdb keeps only in-frame clonotypes and omits some of them. Altogether under 15,000 clones are present, 80% to 95% being singletons, with the ten largest covering about 0.8%. The V and J ends lost 5 bases and 2 bases respectively, with 14 bases between them. The CDR3 runs 14 residues. Germline V gene sequence: CDR1 SGHRS, CDR2 YFSETQ. Study-level results: A comparatively small sample limits the generalizability of these findings. Depressed patients' CD4+ T cells carried increased TRBV05-01 (Vbeta 5.1) usage versus control CD4+ T cells.

Turning to this clone: Its antigen remains unidentified.

This TCR was recovered from a man aged 30-40 years with major depressive disorder. V usage is TRBV5-1 and J usage is TRBJ2-7; possibly TRBD2 for D (6 bases). The source material was CD4+ T cells from PBMCs. CDR3 in amino acids: CASRRDLLAYEQYF. CDR3 nucleotide sequence: TGCGCCAGCAGACGGGACTTACTTGCCTACGAGCAGTACTTC.